This T cell receptor beta chain was sequenced for a study of shared clonotypes between healthy human individuals. The CDR3 covers 13 residues. The germline V and J ends were trimmed by 4 bases and 6 bases, with 16 bases remaining between them. The V gene's germline CDR1 is GTSNPN and CDR2 SVGIG (reference sequence). Nashville, Tennessee was home to all donors, each a Caucasian adult. The table came from immunoSEQ multiplex PCR; TCRdb's copy has only in-frame clones and leaves some out. Of a few million clones in the sample, more than 90% were seen once. The sample taken for sequencing was naive CD4+ T cells sorted from blood. Subset meaning: CD45RA+ positively selected. The sequence was obtained from a man aged 18-30 years in good health. This chain uses TRBV30 with TRBJ2-7; D could derive from TRBD1 or TRBD2 (6 bases each). In DNA form, the CDR3 reads TGTGCCTGGAACTCGGGGGCCAAAGGCGAGCAGTACTTC. Its protein product is CAWNSGAKGEQYF.